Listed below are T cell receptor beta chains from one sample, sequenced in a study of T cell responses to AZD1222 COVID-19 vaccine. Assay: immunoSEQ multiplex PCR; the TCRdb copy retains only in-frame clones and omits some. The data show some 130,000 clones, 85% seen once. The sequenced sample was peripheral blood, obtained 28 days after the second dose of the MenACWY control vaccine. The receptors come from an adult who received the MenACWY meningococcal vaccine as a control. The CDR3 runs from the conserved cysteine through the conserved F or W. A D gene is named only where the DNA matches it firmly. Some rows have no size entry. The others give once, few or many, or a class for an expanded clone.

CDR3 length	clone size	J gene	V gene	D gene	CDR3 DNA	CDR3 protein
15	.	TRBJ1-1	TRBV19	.	TGTGCCAGTAGTTTCGGGTCCGTGGGGCTCACTGAAGCTTTCTTT	CASSFGSVGLTEAFF
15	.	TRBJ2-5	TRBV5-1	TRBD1	TGCGCCAGCAGCGCACTGACAGGGCGTGGAGAGACCCAGTACTTC	CASSALTGRGETQYF
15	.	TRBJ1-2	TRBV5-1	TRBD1	TGCGCCAGCAGCATTCGGACAGGGGAACCCTATGGCTACACCTTC	CASSIRTGEPYGYTF
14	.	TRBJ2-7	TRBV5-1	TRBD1	TGCGCCAGCAGCCCCGGGACAGGGTTTTACGAGCAGTACTTC	CASSPGTGFYEQYF
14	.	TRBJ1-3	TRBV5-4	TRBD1	TGTGCCAGCAGCTTGGACAGGGGCCCGCACACCATATATTTT	CASSLDRGPHTIYF
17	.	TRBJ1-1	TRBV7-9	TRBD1	TGTGCCAGCAGCCCCGCAAAGAGGGGACAGTGGAACACTGAAGCTTTCTTT	CASSPAKRGQWNTEAFF
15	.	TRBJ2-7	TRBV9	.	TGTGCCAGCAGCCTAGACTTTGGCGAGGGATACGAGCAGTACTTC	CASSLDFGEGYEQYF
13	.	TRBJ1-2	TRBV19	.	TGTGCCAGTAGTCAGAATCGGAGGGATGGCTACACCTTC	CASSQNRRDGYTF
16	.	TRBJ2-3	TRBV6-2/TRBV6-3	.	TGTGCCAGCAGCCCTACCGGGCTCCGTCACACAGATACGCAGTATTTT	CASSPTGLRHTDTQYF
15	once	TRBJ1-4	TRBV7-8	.	TGTGCCAGCAGCTTGAGGCCAGGGGTTAATGAAAAACTGTTTTTT	CASSLRPGVNEKLFF
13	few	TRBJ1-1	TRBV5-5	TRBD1	TGTGCCAGCAGCTCCAGGGGGCTCACTGAAGCTTTCTTT	CASSSRGLTEAFF
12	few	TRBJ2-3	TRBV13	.	TGTGCCAGCAGCTTAGAGGGGGATACGCAGTATTTT	CASSLEGDTQYF
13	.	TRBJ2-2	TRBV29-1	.	TGCAGCGTTTCCAGCCGCTACACCGGGGAGCTGTTTTTT	CSVSSRYTGELFF
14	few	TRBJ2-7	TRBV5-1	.	TGCGCCAGCAGCTTGGGGAGGGGACCCTACGAGCAGTACTTC	CASSLGRGPYEQYF
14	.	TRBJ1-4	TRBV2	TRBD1	TGTGCCAGTTTCGGGACAGGGCGTAATGAAAAACTGTTTTTT	CASFGTGRNEKLFF
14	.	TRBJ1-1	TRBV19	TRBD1	TGTGCCAGCCGGGGACAGACACAGAACACTGAAGCTTTCTTT	CASRGQTQNTEAFF
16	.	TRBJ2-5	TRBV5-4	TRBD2	TGTGCCAGCACGTCGACTAGCGGGGGCAGACAAGAGACCCAGTACTTC	CASTSTSGGRQETQYF
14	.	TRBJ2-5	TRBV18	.	TGTGCCAGCTCAAGACAGCTAGGGGAAGAGACCCAGTACTTC	CASSRQLGEETQYF
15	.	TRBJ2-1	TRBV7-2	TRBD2	TGTGCCAGCAGCTTCCGGACTAGCGGGAATAATGAGCAGTTCTTC	CASSFRTSGNNEQFF
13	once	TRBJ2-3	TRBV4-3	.	TGCGCCAGCAGCCAAGGCTTAACAGATACGCAGTATTTT	CASSQGLTDTQYF
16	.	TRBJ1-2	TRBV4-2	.	TGTGCCAGCAGCCAAGAGGGTGGGGGTATAAACTATGGCTACACCTTC	CASSQEGGGINYGYTF
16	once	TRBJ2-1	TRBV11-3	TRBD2	TGTGCCAGCAGCCTAACCCCCGGGGAGGGAGGGGATGAGCAGTTCTTC	CASSLTPGEGGDEQFF
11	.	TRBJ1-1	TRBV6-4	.	TGTGCCAGCAGTGACGGGGGGCTAGCTTTCTTT	CASSDGGLAFF
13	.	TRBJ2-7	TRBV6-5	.	TGTGCCAGCAGTTTCACAGAACTGTACGAGCAGTACTTC	CASSFTELYEQYF
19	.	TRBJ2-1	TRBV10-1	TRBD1	TGCGCCAGCAGTCGTTTTGTGGGGGTTGGGACAGGGGAATACAATGAGCAGTTCTTC	CASSRFVGVGTGEYNEQFF
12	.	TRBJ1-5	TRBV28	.	TGTGCCAGCCAGAAGCCTAATCAGCCCCAGCATTTT	CASQKPNQPQHF
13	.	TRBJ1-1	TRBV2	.	TGTGCCAGCAGGGCTGAAGGGGGTACTGAAGCTTTCTTT	CASRAEGGTEAFF
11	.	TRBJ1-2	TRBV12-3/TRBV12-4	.	TGTGCCAGCAGTTTAAAGTTTGGCTACACCTTC	CASSLKFGYTF
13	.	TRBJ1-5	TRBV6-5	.	TGTGCCAGCAGTTACGTAAGCAATCAGCCCCAGCATTTT	CASSYVSNQPQHF
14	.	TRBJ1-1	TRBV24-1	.	TGTGCCACCAGAAGTAGCAGCCCGTACACTGAAGCTTTCTTT	CATRSSSPYTEAFF
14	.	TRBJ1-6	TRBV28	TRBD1	TGTGCCAGCAGGGCGGGACAGGGAACTTCACCCCTCCACTTT	CASRAGQGTSPLHF
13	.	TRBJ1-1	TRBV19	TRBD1	TGTGCCAGCGGACAGGGGGTGGACACTGAAGCTTTCTTT	CASGQGVDTEAFF
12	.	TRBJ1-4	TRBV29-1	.	TGCAGCGTTGGACAGTTTAATGAAAAACTGTTTTTT	CSVGQFNEKLFF
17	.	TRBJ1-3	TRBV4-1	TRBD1	TGCGCCAGCAGCCAACCCGGGACAGGGGGCTTAGGAAACACCATATATTTT	CASSQPGTGGLGNTIYF
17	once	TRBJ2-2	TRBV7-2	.	TGTGCCAGCAGCTCCGACCCCGGGACGGCTAACACCGGGGAGCTGTTTTTT	CASSSDPGTANTGELFF
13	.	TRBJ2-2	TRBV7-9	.	TGTGCCAGCAGCTTAACGGGGGACGGGGAGCTGTTTTTT	CASSLTGDGELFF
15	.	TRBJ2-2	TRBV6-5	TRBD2	TGTGCCAGCACCAGCCCTTTGCGGGGGGAAGGGGAGCTGTTTTTT	CASTSPLRGEGELFF